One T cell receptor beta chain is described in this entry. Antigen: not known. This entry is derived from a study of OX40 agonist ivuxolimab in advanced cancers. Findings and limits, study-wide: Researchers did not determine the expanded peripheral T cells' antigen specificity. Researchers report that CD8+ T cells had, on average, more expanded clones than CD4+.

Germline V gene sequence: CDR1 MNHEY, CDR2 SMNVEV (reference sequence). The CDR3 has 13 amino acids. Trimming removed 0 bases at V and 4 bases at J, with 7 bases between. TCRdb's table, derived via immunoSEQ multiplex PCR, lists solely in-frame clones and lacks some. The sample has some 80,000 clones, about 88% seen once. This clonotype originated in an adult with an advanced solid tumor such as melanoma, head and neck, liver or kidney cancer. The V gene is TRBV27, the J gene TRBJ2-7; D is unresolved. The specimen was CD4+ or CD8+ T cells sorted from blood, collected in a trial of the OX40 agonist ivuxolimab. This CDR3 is CASSLSSGYEQYF. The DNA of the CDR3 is TGTGCCAGCAGTTTATCTTCGGGTTACGAGCAGTACTTC.